This T cell receptor beta chain was captured by sequencing in a study of response to subunit inactivated influenza vaccine. Study-wide results and limits: With each seasonal influenza vaccination, the authors suggested, few new T cells are recruited.

This clonotype showed up many times. Its antigen is not identified. V lost 3 bases and J 2 bases, leaving 6 bases between the germline ends. The CDR3 loop spans 12 amino acids. CDR1 and CDR2 from the germline V gene are SQVTM and ANQGSEA. TCRdb redid the calling of the RT-PCR reads with MiXCR, one entry per CDR3 protein. Here the sample spans 500,000 to 650,000 distinct CDR3 sequences, approximately 7.6% being singletons. This TCR derives from a man aged 50 to 75 who received an inactivated influenza vaccine. V gene TRBV29-1 combines with J gene TRBJ2-3; D not certain. The source was PBMCs from blood, collected 23 to 25 months after vaccination. The CDR3 nucleotides are TGCAGCGTTGACCAAAACACAGATACGCAGTATTTT. The encoded protein is CSVDQNTDTQYF.